A single sample gave rise to the 2 T cell receptor beta chains below, sequenced in a study of T cell responses to AZD1222 COVID-19 vaccine. Using immunoSEQ multiplex PCR, the repertoire was profiled, and TCRdb retains in-frame clones only, with some absent. The sample carries roughly 100,000 clones, 89% recorded once. Here the sequenced sample was peripheral blood, taken 28 days after the second AZD1222 dose. These TCRs come from an adult who received the AZD1222 COVID-19 vaccine.

The CDR3 loop is CASRTGTSGTPYGYTF. DNA of the CDR3: TGTGCCAGCAGGACTGGGACTTCTGGGACTCCCTATGGCTACACCTTC. The V gene is TRBV2, the J gene TRBJ1-2; a weak D match, TRBD1 (5 bases). Trimming took 6 bases from V and 4 from J, leaving 21 bases between them. Germline V gene lookup returns CDR1 SNHLY and CDR2 FYNNEI. The CDR3 is made up of 16 amino acids.

The genes are TRBV24-1 and TRBJ1-2; D might be TRBD1 (6 bases). The V end was cut by 3 bases, the J end by 8 bases, with 21 bases between. Per germline, CDR1 KGHDR and CDR2 SFDVKD. The CDR3 is 16 residues long. CDR3 residues: CATSDTPDPGVGGYTF. The CDR3 DNA follows: TGTGCCACCAGTGATACCCCGGATCCAGGGGTAGGGGGCTACACCTTC.